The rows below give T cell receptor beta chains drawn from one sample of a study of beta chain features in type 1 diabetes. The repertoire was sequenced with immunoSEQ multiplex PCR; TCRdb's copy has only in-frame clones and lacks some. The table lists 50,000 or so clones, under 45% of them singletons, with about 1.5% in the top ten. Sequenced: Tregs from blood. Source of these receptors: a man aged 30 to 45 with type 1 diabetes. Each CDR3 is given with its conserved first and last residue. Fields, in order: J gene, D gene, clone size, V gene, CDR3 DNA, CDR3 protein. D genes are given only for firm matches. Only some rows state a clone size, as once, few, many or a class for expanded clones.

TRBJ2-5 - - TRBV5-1 TGCGCCAGCAGCTCGATGGAGGGTGGGGAGACCCAGTACTTC CASSSMEGGETQYF
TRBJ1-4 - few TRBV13 TGTGCCAGCAGCTTAGGTCCTTTACGGGGGGATGAAAAACTGTTTTTT CASSLGPLRGDEKLFF
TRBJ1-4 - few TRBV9 TGTGCCAGCAGCGTTAATCCAACTAATGAAAAACTGTTTTTT CASSVNPTNEKLFF
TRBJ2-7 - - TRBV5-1 TGCGCCAGCAGCTTGGCCGGGTCAGCCTCCTACGAGCAGTACTTC CASSLAGSASYEQYF
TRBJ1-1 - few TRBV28 TGTGCCAGCAGTTTGGCAGAACTAAACACTGAAGCTTTCTTT CASSLAELNTEAFF
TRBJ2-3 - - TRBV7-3 TGTGCCAGCAGCCCAACGGGAGATACGCAGTATTTT CASSPTGDTQYF
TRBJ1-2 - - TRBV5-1 TGCGCCAGCAGCTATGTCCAGGGGTCGGGCTACACCTTC CASSYVQGSGYTF
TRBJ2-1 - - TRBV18 TGTGCCAGCTCACCACCGGCAGGTAACTCCTACAATGAGCAGTTCTTC CASSPPAGNSYNEQFF
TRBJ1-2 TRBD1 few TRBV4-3 TGCGCCAGCAGCCAAGAAGTTGTGGGGACAGAAAACTATGGCTACACCTTC CASSQEVVGTENYGYTF
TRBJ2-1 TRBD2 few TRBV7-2 TGCGCCAGCAGCCAAGGGGTGCGCGGGAGGGATTTTATTGAGCAGTTCTTC CASSQGVRGRDFIEQFF
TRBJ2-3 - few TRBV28 TGTGCCAGCAGTTCCCCGGGAGATCAGAAAGATACGCAGTATTTT CASSSPGDQKDTQYF
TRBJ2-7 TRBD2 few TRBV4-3 TGCGCCAGCAGCCGTGCGACCGGGACTAGCGGGACCTACGAGCAGTACTTC CASSRATGTSGTYEQYF
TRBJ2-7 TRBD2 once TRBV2 TGTGCCAGCAGACCCGGACTAGCGGGGACCTACGAGCAGTACTTC CASRPGLAGTYEQYF
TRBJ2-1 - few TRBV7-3 TGTGCCAGCAGCTCCGACCCCGGGGACAATGAGCAGTTCTTC CASSSDPGDNEQFF
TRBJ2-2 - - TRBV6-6 TGTGCCAGCAGTTACTCTTATCGCACCGGGGAGCTGTTTTTT CASSYSYRTGELFF
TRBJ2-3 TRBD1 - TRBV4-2 TGTGCCAGCAGCCAAGGGACAGGGGCTAGCACAGATACGCAGTATTTT CASSQGTGASTDTQYF
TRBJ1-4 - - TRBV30 TGTGCCTGGAGTGGGGGAGGACCCTGGGCTAATGAAAAACTGTTTTTT CAWSGGGPWANEKLFF
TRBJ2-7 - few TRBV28 TGTGCCAGCAAGGGTAGGAGGGGCCCCTACGAGCAGTACTTC CASKGRRGPYEQYF
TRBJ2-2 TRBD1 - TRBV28 TGTGCCAGCAGTTCCCAGACAGGGCCCGGGGAGCTGTTTTTT CASSSQTGPGELFF
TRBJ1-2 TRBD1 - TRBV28 TGTGCCAGCAGTTTATTTGGGACAGGGTATGGCTACACCTTC CASSLFGTGYGYTF
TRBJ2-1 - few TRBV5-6 TGTGCCAGCAGCTTTTACGGCCGACAGTGGTTCAATGAGCAGTTCTTC CASSFYGRQWFNEQFF
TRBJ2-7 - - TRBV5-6 TGTGCCAGCAGCTTGGCCGGGACACAGTCCTACGAGCAGTACTTC CASSLAGTQSYEQYF
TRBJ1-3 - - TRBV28 TGTGCCAGCAGCCCCTCAAACCCAGTGTCGGGAAACACCATATATTTT CASSPSNPVSGNTIYF
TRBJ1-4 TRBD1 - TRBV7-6 TGTGCCAGCAGCTTGCGGACAGGGCCTAATGAAAAACTGTTTTTT CASSLRTGPNEKLFF
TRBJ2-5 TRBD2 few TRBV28 TGTGCCAGCAGTTTAAATAGCGGGAGGAAGAAAAAGACCCAGTACTTC CASSLNSGRKKKTQYF
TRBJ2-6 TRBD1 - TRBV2 TGTGCCAGCAGTGCCGACAGGGCAAGCTCTGGGGCCAACGTCCTGACTTTC CASSADRASSGANVLTF
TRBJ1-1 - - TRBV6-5 TGTGCCAGCAGTTATCTAGAGGACAAAGCTTTCTTT CASSYLEDKAFF
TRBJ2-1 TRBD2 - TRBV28 TGTGCCAGCAGTCCCGGAGGCCTCCGGGGGGATGAGCAGTTCTTC CASSPGGLRGDEQFF
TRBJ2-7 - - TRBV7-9 TGTGCCAGCAGCTGGGGGCAGGGTGTAAGAGCCTACGAGCAGTACTTC CASSWGQGVRAYEQYF
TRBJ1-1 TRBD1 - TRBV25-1 TGTGCCAGCAGTCGATCTACTTCGGGACAGGGGTACGCTTTCTTT CASSRSTSGQGYAFF
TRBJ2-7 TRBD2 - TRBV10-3 TGTGCCATCAGTGGCTCAGCTAGCGGAACGTCGAGATCCTACGAGCAGTACTTC CAISGSASGTSRSYEQYF
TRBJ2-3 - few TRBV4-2 TGTGCCAGCAGCCAAGAAGGCGGGCGCCAGTATTTT CASSQEGGRQYF
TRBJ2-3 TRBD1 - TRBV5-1 TGCGCCAGCAGCGGACAGGGGGCAGATACGCAGTATTTT CASSGQGADTQYF
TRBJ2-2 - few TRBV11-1 TGTGCCAGCAGCCCCGACTCATGGACCGGGGAGCTGTTTTTT CASSPDSWTGELFF
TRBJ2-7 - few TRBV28 TGTGCCAGCAGTTCGAATTTCGGGGTCGGCGAGCAGTACTTC CASSSNFGVGEQYF
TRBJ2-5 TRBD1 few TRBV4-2 TGTGCCAGCAGCCAAGAATCCGGTCGTGGGACAGGTAGAGAGACCCAGTACTTC CASSQESGRGTGRETQYF
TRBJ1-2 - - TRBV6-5 TGTGCCAGCACCCTAAGCCCTATCTATGGCTACACCTTC CASTLSPIYGYTF
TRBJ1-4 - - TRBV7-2 TGTGCCAGCAGCCCGGACAGTGGGAAACTGTTTTTT CASSPDSGKLFF
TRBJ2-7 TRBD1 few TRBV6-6 TGTGCCAGCAGTTACTCGGGACAGGGGGACTCCTACGAGCAGTACTTC CASSYSGQGDSYEQYF
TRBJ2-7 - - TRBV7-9 TGTGCCAGCAACCTGGAGGGGGGGTCTGAGCAGTACTTC CASNLEGGSEQYF
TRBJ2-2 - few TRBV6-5 TGTGCCAGCAGTTACTCGCTATCCGGGGAGCTGTTTTTT CASSYSLSGELFF
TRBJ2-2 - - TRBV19 TGTGCCAGTAGAAGGTACAGCAACACCGGGGAGCTGTTTTTT CASRRYSNTGELFF